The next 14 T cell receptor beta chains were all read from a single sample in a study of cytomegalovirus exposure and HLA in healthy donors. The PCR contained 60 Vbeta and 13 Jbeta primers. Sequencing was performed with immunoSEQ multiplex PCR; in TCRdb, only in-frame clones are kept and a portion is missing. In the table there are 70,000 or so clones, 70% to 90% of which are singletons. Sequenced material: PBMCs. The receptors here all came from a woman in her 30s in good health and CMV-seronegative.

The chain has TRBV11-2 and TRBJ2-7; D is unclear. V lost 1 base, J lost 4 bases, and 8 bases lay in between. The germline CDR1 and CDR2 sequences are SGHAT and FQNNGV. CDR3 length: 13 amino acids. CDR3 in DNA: TGTGCCAGCAGCTTAGCCGTTTATTACGAGCAGTACTTC. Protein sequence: CASSLAVYYEQYF.

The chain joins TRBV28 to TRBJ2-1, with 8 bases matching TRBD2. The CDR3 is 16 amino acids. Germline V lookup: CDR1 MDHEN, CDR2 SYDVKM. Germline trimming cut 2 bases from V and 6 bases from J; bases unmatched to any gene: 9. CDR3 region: CASSLMGGRSSNEQFF. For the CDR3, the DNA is TGTGCCAGCAGTTTAATGGGCGGGAGGAGTTCCAATGAGCAGTTCTTC.

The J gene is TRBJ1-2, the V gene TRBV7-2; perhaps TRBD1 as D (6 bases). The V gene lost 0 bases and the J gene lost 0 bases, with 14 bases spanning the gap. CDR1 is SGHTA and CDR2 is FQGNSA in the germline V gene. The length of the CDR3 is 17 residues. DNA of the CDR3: TGTGCCAGCAGCTTAGCGGCAGGGGCAACCACTAACTATGGCTACACCTTC. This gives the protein CASSLAAGATTNYGYTF.

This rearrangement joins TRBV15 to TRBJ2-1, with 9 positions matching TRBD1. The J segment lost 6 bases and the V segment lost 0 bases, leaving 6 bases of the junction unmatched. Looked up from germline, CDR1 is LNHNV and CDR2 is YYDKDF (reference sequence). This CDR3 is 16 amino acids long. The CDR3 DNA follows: TGTGCCACCAGCAGAGATCCAGGGACAGGGAGCAATGAGCAGTTCTTC. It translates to CATSRDPGTGSNEQFF.

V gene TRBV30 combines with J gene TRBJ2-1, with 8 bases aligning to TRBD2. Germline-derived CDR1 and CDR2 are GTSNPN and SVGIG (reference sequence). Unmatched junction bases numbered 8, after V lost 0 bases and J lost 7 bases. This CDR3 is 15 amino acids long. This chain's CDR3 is CAWSVGGRRLNEQFF. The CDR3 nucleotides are TGTGCCTGGAGTGTTGGCGGGAGGCGGTTAAATGAGCAGTTCTTC.

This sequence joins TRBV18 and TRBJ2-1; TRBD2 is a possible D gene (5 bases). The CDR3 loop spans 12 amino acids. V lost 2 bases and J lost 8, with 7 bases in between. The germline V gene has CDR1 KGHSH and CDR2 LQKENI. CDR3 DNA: TGTGCCAGCTCACCAGAGGGTCATGAGCAGTTCTTC. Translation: CASSPEGHEQFF.

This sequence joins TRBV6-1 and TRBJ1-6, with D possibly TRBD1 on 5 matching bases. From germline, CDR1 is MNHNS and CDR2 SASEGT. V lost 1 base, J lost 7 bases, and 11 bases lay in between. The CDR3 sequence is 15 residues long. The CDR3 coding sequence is TGTGCCAGCAGTGAAGGTGTGGGGCAAAATTCACCCCTCCACTTT. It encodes CASSEGVGQNSPLHF.

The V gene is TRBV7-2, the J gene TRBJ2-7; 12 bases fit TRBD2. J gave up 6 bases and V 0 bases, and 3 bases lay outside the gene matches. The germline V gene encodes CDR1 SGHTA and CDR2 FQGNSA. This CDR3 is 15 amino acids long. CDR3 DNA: TGTGCCAGCAGCTTAGCCCTAGCGGGAGGGACCGAGCAGTACTTC. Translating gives CASSLALAGGTEQYF.

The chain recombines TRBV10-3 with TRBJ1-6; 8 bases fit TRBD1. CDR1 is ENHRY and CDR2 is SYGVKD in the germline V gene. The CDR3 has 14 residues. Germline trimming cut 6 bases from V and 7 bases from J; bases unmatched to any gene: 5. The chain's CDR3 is CAISAGQGNSPLHF. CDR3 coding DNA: TGTGCCATCAGCGCCGGACAGGGCAATTCACCCCTCCACTTT.

Here the CDR3 reads CASSLLGGRSTGELFF. The DNA for the CDR3 is TGTGCCAGCAGTTTACTGGGCGGGAGGAGCACCGGGGAGCTGTTTTTT. The chain uses TRBV27 and TRBJ2-2; 8 bases are shared with TRBD2. Germline V lookup: CDR1 MNHEY, CDR2 SMNVEV (reference sequence). The junction had 6 bases not matched to a gene; V was cut back by 2 bases and J by 4 bases. The CDR3 totals 16 residues.

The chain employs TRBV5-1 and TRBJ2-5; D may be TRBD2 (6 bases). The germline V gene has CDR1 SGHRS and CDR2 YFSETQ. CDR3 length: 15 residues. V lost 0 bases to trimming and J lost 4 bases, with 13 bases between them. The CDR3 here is CASSLAGQAGETQYF. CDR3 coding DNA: TGCGCCAGCAGCTTGGCCGGTCAAGCGGGAGAGACCCAGTACTTC.

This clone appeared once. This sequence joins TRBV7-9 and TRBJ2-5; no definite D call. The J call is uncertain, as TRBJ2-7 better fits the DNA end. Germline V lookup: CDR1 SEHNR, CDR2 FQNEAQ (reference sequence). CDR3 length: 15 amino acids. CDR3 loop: CASSLETEPSYEQYF. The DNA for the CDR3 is TGTGCCAGCAGCTTAGAAACGGAGCCTTCCTACGAGCAGTACTTC.

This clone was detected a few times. This CDR3 is CASSYSGDNTGELFF. CDR3 sequence (DNA): TGTGCCAGCAGTTACTCAGGGGATAACACCGGGGAGCTGTTTTTT. V is TRBV6-5 and J is TRBJ2-2, with a possible D match to TRBD1 (5 bases). The CDR3 runs 15 residues. The ends were cut back, 0 bases at V and 2 bases at J, with 7 bases in the middle. Looked up from germline, CDR1 is MNHEY and CDR2 is SVGAGI.

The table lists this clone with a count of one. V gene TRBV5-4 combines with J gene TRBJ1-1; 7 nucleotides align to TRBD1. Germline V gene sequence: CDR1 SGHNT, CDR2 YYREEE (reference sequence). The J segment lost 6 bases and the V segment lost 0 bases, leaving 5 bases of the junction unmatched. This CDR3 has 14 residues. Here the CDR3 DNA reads TGTGCCAGCAGCTTGGACAGGGGATCCCCTGAAGCTTTCTTT. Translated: CASSLDRGSPEAFF. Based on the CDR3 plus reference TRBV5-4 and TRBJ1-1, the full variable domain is ETGVTQSPTHLIKTRGQQVTLRCSSQSGHNTVSWYQQALGQGPQFIFQYYREEENGRGNFPPRFSGLQFPNYSSELNVNALELDDSALYLCASSLDRGSPEAFFGQGTRLTVV.